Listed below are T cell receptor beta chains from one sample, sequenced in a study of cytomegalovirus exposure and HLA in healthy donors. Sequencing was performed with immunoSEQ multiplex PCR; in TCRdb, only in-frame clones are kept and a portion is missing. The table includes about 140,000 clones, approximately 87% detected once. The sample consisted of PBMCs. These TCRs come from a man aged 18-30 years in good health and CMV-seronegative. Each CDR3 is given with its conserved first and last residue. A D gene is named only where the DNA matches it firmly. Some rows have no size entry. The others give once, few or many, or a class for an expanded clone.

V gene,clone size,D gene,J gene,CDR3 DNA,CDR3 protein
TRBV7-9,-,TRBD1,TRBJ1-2,TGTGCCAGCGCTCAGGGGGCTATCTATGGCTACACCTTC,CASAQGAIYGYTF
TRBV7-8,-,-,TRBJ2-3,TGTGCCAGCAGCCCCAGGGGGGCCCACGACACAGATACGCAGTATTTT,CASSPRGAHDTDTQYF
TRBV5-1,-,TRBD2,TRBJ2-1,TGCGCCAGCAGCTTGGCTAGCGGGGGGGCCGTTTACAATGAGCAGTTCTTC,CASSLASGGAVYNEQFF
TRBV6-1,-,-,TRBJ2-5,TGTGCCAGCAGTGAAAGGAGCATGGAGACCCAGTACTTC,CASSERSMETQYF
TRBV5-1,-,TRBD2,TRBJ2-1,TGCGCCAGCAGCGTGCGGGGGACTAGCGGGATTAGATACAATGAGCAGTTCTTC,CASSVRGTSGIRYNEQFF
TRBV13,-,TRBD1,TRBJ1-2,TGTGCCAGCAGCCCCCGGGACAGGGCCCTCCTTAACTATGGCTACACCTTC,CASSPRDRALLNYGYTF
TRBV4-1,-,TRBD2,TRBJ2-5,TGCGCCAGCAGCCAACCTGGCGGGGGGGCCGGGAAGACCCAGTACTTC,CASSQPGGGAGKTQYF
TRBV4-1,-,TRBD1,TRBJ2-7,TGCGCCAGCAGCCGTCCGGGACAGCACTACGAGCAGTACTTC,CASSRPGQHYEQYF
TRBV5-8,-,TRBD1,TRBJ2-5,TGTGCCAGCAGCTTCGGACAGGGGACGGAGACCCAGTACTTC,CASSFGQGTETQYF
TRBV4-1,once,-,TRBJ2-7,TGCGCCAGCAGCCAAGATCAGGGGCTCGCACACTACGAGCAGTACTTC,CASSQDQGLAHYEQYF
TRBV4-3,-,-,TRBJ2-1,TGCGCCAGCAGCCAAGGCCGGACTGGACCCTACAATGAGCAGTTCTTC,CASSQGRTGPYNEQFF
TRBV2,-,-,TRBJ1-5,TGTGCCAGCAACAGCGAACCAGGGCAGCCCCAGCATTTT,CASNSEPGQPQHF
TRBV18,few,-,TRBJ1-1,TGTGCCAGCTCACCAACAATTACAGAAGAAGCTTTCTTT,CASSPTITEEAFF
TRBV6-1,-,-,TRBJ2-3,TGTGCCAGCAGTGTTGCGGGCTTAGATACGCAGTATTTT,CASSVAGLDTQYF
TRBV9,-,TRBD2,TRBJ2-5,TGTGCCAGCAGCGAGAGCGGGGGCGTGGGAGAGACCCAGTACTTC,CASSESGGVGETQYF
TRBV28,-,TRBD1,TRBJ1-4,TGTGCCAGCAGTTCCAGGGACAGGGGATTCGAGATTAATGAAAAACTGTTTTTT,CASSSRDRGFEINEKLFF
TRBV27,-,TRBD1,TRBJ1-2,TGTGCCAGCAGTACCACGACAGGGTATGACTATGGCTACACCTTC,CASSTTTGYDYGYTF
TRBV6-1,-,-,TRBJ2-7,TGTGCCAGCAGTGAAGATCCCCACTACGAGCAGTACTTC,CASSEDPHYEQYF
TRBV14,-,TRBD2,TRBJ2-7,TGTGCCAGCAGCCAAGTCCAGGGACTAGAGCAGTACTTC,CASSQVQGLEQYF
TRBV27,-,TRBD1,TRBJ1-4,TGTGCCAGCAGTTTACAAGGGGGCGGCGAAAAACTGTTTTTT,CASSLQGGGEKLFF
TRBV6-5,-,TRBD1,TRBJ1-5,TGTGCCAGCAGTTACGGCAGGACAGGGAATCAGCCCCAGCATTTT,CASSYGRTGNQPQHF